This TCR beta chain originates from a study of blood T cell repertoires in COVID-19. Study-level information: COVID-19 samples collected from the United States, Italy and Spain covered acute and convalescent phases.

Method: immunoSEQ multiplex PCR; TCRdb's copy keeps in-frame clones and lacks some. The sample lists 380,000 or so clones; around 90% were seen once. There are 13 residues in the CDR3. V shed 7 bases and J 5 bases; nucleotides not matched to a gene: 6. This chain uses TRBV12-3 or TRBV12-4 with TRBJ1-2; 8 bases agree with TRBD1. Material: peripheral blood. This receptor was obtained from a man in his forties with acute or convalescent COVID-19. CDR3 nucleotides: TGTGCCAGCACCACAGGGGGGTCGTATGGCTACACCTTC. Translation: CASTTGGSYGYTF.